The clone carrying this TCR beta chain has ten or more counts. Its antigen is as yet unknown. Each TCR beta library was made by quantitative 5'-RACE that incorporated molecular barcodes. From the 5' RACE reads, TCRdb called clonotypes with MiXCR, one entry per CDR3 protein. The sample includes roughly 180,000 distinct CDR3 sequences, 9.8% of them seen just once. The data were taken from a study of CD8 T cells in ankylosing spondylitis. Findings and limits, study-wide: Seemingly characteristic of ankylosing spondylitis blood was a TCR beta motif consisting of fewer than 10 highly homologous variants. A number of the motif variants had already been described in reactive arthritis synovial fluid and blood. Disease-linked clones had a CD8+ phenotype and relatively low frequency in peripheral blood.

Trimming pared 6 bases from V and 1 base from J, leaving 6 bases between. This CDR3 is built from 12 residues. Sequenced input: blood, either unsorted or a sorted T cell fraction (not recorded which). The sequence was obtained from a female donor with ankylosing spondylitis or in good health (not recorded which). The rearrangement links TRBV12-3 or TRBV12-4 to TRBJ1-1; D ambiguous. CDR3 nucleotides: TGTGCCAGCAGGGAGGGGAACACTGAAGCTTTCTTT. Translation gives CASREGNTEAFF.